The 3 T cell receptor beta chains reported below all come from one sample, sequenced in a study of control samples from healthy donors and cancer patients. The method was immunoSEQ multiplex PCR; TCRdb's version includes in-frame clones alone and lacks a portion of them. The sample has about 15,000 clones; about 89% are singletons. Source material: PBMCs. These receptor sequences come from a woman in her 70s with colorectal cancer.

The rearrangement uses TRBV7-2 and TRBJ2-7; the D is unclear. Trimming removed 0 bases from V and 4 bases from J, with 13 bases in between. Germline assignment: CDR1 SGHTA and CDR2 FQGNSA. This CDR3 is built from 15 residues. CDR3 amino acids: CASSLAASLTYEQYF. Written as DNA, the CDR3 is TGTGCCAGCAGCTTAGCGGCGTCACTTACTTACGAGCAGTACTTC.

The rearrangement joins TRBV5-1 to TRBJ1-4, with D perhaps TRBD1 (5 bases). Trimming stripped 0 bases from V and 8 bases from J, with 11 bases between. Germline CDR1 and CDR2: SGHRS and YFSETQ. The CDR3 runs 14 residues. The CDR3 protein is CASSLGREGEKLFF. The CDR3 nucleotides are TGCGCCAGCAGCTTGGGTAGGGAGGGGGAAAAACTGTTTTTT.

Comment on this clone: In the same sample, other DNA sequences code for this CDR3. This sequence joins TRBV9 and TRBJ2-5, with a tentative D call TRBD2 (6 bases). From germline, CDR1 is SGDLS and CDR2 YYNGEE. CDR3 length: 14 amino acids. Trimming pared 0 bases from V and 4 bases from J, leaving 10 bases between. CDR3 sequence (DNA): TGTGCCAGCAGCGTAGGTAGCGGAGGAGAGACCCAGTACTTC. Translation gives CASSVGSGGETQYF.